The T cell receptor beta chain under discussion was sequenced for a study of blood T cell repertoires in COVID-19. Per the original data handling: By means of reference gene primer amplification, nucleated cell counts were estimated. Using immunoSEQ multiplex PCR, the repertoire was profiled, and TCRdb retains in-frame clones only, with some absent. V and J calls and clone size follow that table, whereas D and trimming were derived from the DNA. Of approximately 230,000 clones in the sample, about 86% were seen once. This CDR3 contains 19 residues. The sample comprised peripheral blood. This chain joins TRBV21-1 and TRBJ1-5. TRBV21-1 is an annotated pseudogene. This TCR was sampled from a man older than 75 with acute or convalescent COVID-19. As DNA, the CDR3 is TGTGCCAGCAGCAAAACTTTGAAAGGGCAGGGACTTAGCAATCAGCCCCAGCATTTT. Protein product: CASSKTLKGQGLSNQPQHF.